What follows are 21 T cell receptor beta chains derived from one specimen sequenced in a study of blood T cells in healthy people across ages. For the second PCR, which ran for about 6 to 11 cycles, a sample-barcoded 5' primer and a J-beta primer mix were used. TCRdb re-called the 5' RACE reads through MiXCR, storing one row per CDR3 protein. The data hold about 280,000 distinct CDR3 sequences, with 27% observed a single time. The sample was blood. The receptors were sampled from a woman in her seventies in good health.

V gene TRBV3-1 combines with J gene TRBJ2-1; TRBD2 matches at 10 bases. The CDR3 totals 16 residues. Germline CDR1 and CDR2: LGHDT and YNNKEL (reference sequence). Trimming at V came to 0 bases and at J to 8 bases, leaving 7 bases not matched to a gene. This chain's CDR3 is CASSQDRLAGVHEQFF. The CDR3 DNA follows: TGTGCCAGCAGCCAAGATAGGCTAGCGGGAGTGCATGAGCAGTTCTTC.

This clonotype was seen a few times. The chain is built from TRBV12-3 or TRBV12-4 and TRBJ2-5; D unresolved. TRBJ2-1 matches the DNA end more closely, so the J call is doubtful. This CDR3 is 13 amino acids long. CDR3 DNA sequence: TGTGCCAGCAGTCCCGATGGCTGGAATGAGCAGTTCTTC. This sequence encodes CASSPDGWNEQFF.

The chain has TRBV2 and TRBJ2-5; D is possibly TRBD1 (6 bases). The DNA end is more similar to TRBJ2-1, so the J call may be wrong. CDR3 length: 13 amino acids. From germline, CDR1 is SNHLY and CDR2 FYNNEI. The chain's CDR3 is CASSVTGTGEQFF. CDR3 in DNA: TGTGCCAGCAGTGTTACAGGGACCGGTGAGCAGTTCTTC.

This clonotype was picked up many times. The CDR3 nucleotides are TGTGCCAGCAGTTCCCCAGTTCGCGGGAAGCCTCAAGAGACCCAGTACTTC. Protein sequence: CASSSPVRGKPQETQYF. The chain uses TRBV12-3 or TRBV12-4 and TRBJ2-5; possibly TRBD2 for D (6 bases). This CDR3 has 17 residues. V was shortened by 4 bases and J by 2 bases, with 20 bases between the two germline ends.

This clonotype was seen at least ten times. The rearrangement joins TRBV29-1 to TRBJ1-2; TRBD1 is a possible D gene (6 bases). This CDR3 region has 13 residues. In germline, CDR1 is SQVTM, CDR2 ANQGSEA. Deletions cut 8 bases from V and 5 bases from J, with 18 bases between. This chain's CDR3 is CSTSRTDRYGYTF. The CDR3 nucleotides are TGCAGCACTTCCAGGACAGATCGTTATGGCTACACCTTC.

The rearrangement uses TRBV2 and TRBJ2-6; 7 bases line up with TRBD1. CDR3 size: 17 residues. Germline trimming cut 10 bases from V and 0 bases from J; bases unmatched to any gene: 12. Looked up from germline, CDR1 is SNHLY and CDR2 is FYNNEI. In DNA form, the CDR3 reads TGTGCCATAGGCACTCCGGGACAGATCTCTGGGGCCAACGTCCTGACTTTC. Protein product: CAIGTPGQISGANVLTF. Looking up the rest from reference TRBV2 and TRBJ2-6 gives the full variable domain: EPEVTQTPSHQVTQMGQEVILRCVPISNHLYFYWYRQILGQKVEFLVSFYNNEISEKSEIFDDQFSVERPDGSNFTLKIRSTKLEDSAMYFCAIGTPGQISGANVLTFGAGSRLTVL.

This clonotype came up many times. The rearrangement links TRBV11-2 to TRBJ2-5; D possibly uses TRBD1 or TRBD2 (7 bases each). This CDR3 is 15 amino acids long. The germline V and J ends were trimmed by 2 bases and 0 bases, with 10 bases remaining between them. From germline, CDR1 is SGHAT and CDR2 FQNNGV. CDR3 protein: CASSLSGGDQETQYF. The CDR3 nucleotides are TGTGCCAGCAGCTTATCAGGGGGGGACCAAGAGACCCAGTACTTC.

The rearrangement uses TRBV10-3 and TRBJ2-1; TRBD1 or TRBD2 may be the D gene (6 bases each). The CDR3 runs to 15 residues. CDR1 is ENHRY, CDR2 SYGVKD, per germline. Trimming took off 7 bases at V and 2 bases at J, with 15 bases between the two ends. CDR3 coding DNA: TGTGCCATCACCGAGCAGGAGGGGGCCTACAATGAGCAGTTCTTC. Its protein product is CAITEQEGAYNEQFF.

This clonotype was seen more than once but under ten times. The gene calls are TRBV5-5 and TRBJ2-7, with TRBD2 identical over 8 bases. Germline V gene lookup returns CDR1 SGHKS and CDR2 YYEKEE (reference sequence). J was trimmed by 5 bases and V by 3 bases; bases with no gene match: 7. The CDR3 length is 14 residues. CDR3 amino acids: CASSSELAVHEQYF. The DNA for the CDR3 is TGTGCCAGCAGCTCGGAACTAGCGGTCCACGAGCAGTACTTC. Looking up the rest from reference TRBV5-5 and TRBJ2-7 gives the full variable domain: DAGVTQSPTHLIKTRGQQVTLRCSPISGHKSVSWYQQVLGQGPQFIFQYYEKEERGRGNFPDRFSARQFPNYSSELNVNALLLGDSALYLCASSSELAVHEQYFGPGTRLTVT.

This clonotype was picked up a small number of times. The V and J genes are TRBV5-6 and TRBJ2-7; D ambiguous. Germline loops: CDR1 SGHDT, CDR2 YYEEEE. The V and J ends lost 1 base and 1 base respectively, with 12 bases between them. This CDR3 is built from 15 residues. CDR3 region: CASSLSPSRSYEQYF. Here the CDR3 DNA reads TGTGCCAGCAGCTTGTCCCCGAGTCGGTCCTACGAGCAGTACTTC.

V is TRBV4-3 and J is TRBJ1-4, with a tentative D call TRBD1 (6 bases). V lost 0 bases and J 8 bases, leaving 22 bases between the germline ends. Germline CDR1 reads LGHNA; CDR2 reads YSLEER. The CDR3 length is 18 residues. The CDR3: CASSQEGTGARDQEKLFF. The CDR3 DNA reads TGCGCCAGCAGCCAAGAGGGGACGGGGGCGAGGGATCAGGAAAAACTGTTTTTT.

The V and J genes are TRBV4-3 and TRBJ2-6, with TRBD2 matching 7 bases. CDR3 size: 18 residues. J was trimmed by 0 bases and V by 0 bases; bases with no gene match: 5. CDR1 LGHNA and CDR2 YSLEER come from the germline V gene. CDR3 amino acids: CASSQDPSGTSGANVLTF. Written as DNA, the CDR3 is TGCGCCAGCAGCCAAGATCCCAGCGGGACCTCTGGGGCCAACGTCCTGACTTTC.

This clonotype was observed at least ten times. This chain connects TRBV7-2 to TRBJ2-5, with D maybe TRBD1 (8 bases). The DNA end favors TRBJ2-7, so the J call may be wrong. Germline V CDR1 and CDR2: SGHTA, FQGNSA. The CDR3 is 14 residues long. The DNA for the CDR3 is TGTGCCAGCAGTTCCGGACAGGGAGGGTACGAGCAGTACTTC. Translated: CASSSGQGGYEQYF.

CDR3 loop: CASNYGGLMNTEAFF. In DNA, the CDR3 is TGCGCCAGCAATTATGGGGGGCTCATGAACACTGAAGCTTTCTTT. The gene calls are TRBV5-1 and TRBJ1-1; the D gene is possibly TRBD1 (6 bases). Deletions cut 6 bases from V and 0 bases from J, with 15 bases between. CDR1 and CDR2 (germline): SGHRS, YFSETQ. The CDR3 is 15 residues long.

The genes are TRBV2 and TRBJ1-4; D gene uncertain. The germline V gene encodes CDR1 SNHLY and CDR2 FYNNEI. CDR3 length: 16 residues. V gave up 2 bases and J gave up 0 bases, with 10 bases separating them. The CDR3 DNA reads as TGTGCCAGCAGTGAACAGGTTCTTCCAACTAATGAAAAACTGTTTTTT. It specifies CASSEQVLPTNEKLFF.

The CDR3 sequence: CSASGSGSYNEQFF. The CDR3 coding sequence is TGCAGTGCTAGCGGGAGCGGGTCCTACAATGAGCAGTTCTTC. The rearrangement joins TRBV20-1 to TRBJ2-1, with D perhaps TRBD2 (6 bases). The CDR3 spans 14 residues. Trimming took 3 bases from V and 1 from J, leaving 10 bases between them. Germline CDR1 is DFQATT and CDR2 is SNEGSKA (reference sequence).

As DNA, the CDR3 is TGTGCTAGTGGTCCCCCGAGGCTAGCCCCCCATGAGCAGTTCTTC. Translated, it gives CASGPPRLAPHEQFF. The gene calls are TRBV12-5 and TRBJ2-5; TRBD2 might be the D (5 bases). The closer fit of TRBJ2-1 to the DNA end suggests the J call may be wrong. This CDR3 has 15 amino acids. In germline, CDR1 is LGHNT, CDR2 FRNRAP.

The CDR3 spells CASSFTSGSSYEQYF. For the CDR3, the DNA is TGCGCCAGCAGCTTTACTAGCGGGAGCTCCTACGAGCAGTACTTC. This chain uses TRBV5-1 with TRBJ2-5; 11 bases agree with TRBD2. The J call could be wrong; TRBJ2-7 is a better fit for the DNA end. The germline V gene encodes CDR1 SGHRS and CDR2 YFSETQ. CDR3 length: 15 amino acids.

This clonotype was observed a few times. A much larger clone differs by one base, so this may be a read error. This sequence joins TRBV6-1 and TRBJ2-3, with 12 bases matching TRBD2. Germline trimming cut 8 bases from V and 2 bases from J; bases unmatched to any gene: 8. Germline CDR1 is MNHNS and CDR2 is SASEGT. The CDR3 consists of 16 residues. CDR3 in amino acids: CASCPTSGRHTDTQYF. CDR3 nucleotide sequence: TGTGCCAGCTGCCCCACTAGCGGGAGGCACACAGATACGCAGTATTTT.

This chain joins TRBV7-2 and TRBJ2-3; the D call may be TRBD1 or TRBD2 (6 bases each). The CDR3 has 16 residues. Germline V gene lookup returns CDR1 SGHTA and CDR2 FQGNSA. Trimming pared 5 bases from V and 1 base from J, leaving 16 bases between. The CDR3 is CASSQGQAGGTDTQYF. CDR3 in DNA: TGTGCCAGCAGCCAGGGACAAGCGGGCGGCACAGATACGCAGTATTTT.

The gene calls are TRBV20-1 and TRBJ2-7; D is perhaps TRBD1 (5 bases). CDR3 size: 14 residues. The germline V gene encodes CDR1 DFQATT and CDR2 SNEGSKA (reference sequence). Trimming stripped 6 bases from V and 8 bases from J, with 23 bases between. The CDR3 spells CSANPGNMKNKQYF. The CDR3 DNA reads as TGCAGTGCGAACCCAGGGAACATGAAGAACAAGCAGTACTTC.